The present T cell receptor (beta chain) was sequenced within a study of cytomegalovirus exposure and HLA in healthy donors. Regarding the study as a whole: Rare TCR sequences dominated, though some public TCRs recurred in many donors. Analysis performed later showed TCR beta chains linked to HLA being more clonally expanded than equally common others. Serostatus for CMV was the only available immune exposure information.

With respect to this clone: Its specificity is not known.

Primers: 60 Vbeta forward and 13 Jbeta reverse. TCRdb keeps only in-frame clones here, not all; method: immunoSEQ multiplex PCR. The table shows roughly 130,000 clones, with roughly 82% occurring only once. With V trimmed by 9 bases and J by 2 bases, 8 bases remained unmatched. Germline V gene data show CDR1 as SGHTS and CDR2 as YDEGEE. The CDR3 runs to 14 residues. This TCR derives from a man aged 50-60 years in good health and CMV-seronegative. Specimen: PBMCs. The chain employs TRBV5-8 and TRBJ2-1, with 7 bases fitting TRBD1. The CDR3 region has the DNA TGTGCCAACCAGGACAGGAGGACCTACAATGAGCAGTTCTTC. Its protein is CANQDRRTYNEQFF.